Presented here are 7 T cell receptor beta chains from one specimen sequenced in a study of metastatic and nonmetastatic thyroid tumors. MiXCR reprocessed the PCR reads for TCRdb. This sample yields under 45,000 clones, of which about 19% are seen a single time; 12% to 15% belongs to the top ten. Each patient went into thyroid surgery without having received any treatment. The specimen sequenced was tumor tissue. These receptors originate from a female donor with papillary thyroid cancer or a benign thyroid nodule (not recorded which). Some clones in this sample may be carry-over from other donors' samples.

At least ten counts were recorded for this clone. The CDR3 DNA reads TGCAGTGCTAGACCTACAGGGTATGGACAGCCCCAGCATTTT. This translates into CSARPTGYGQPQHF. The chain couples TRBV20-1 to TRBJ1-5, with D perhaps TRBD1 (6 bases). V was clipped by 2 bases and J by 7 bases, with 15 bases between them. Germline CDR1 DFQATT, CDR2 SNEGSKA (reference sequence). The CDR3 spans 14 residues.

This clone was recorded at least ten times. The chain employs TRBV4-2 and TRBJ1-1; no definite D call. Germline CDR1 is LGHNA and CDR2 is YNFKEQ. Trimming took off 1 base at V and 1 base at J, with 7 bases between the two ends. The length of the CDR3 is 14 residues. The CDR3: CASSQVGGNTEAFF. The DNA for the CDR3 is TGTGCCAGCAGCCAAGTTGGAGGGAACACTGAAGCTTTCTTT.

Ten or more counts support this clone. This chain joins TRBV4-3 and TRBJ2-7; D unresolved. Germline V gives CDR1 LGHNA, CDR2 YSLEER. V gave up 3 bases and J gave up 0 bases, with 12 bases separating them. This CDR3 has 15 amino acids. CDR3 sequence: CASSQYYVSSYEQYF. The CDR3, as DNA: TGCGCCAGCAGCCAGTACTACGTGAGCTCCTACGAGCAGTACTTC.

Remarks on this clone: A much larger clone is a single base away; this may be a read error. This same CDR3 is encoded by further DNA sequences in the sample. The chain links TRBV15 to TRBJ2-1, with 7 bases fitting TRBD1. The germline V gene encodes CDR1 LNHNV and CDR2 YYDKDF (reference sequence). The CDR3 is 14 residues long. CDR3 sequence reads: CATSRGDRNNEQFF. CDR3 in DNA: TGTGCAACCAGCAGAGGGGACAGAAACAATGAGCAGTTCTTC.

There are many counts of this clone. The chain couples TRBV19 to TRBJ1-1, with 12 bases aligning to TRBD1. CDR3 length: 13 residues. The germline gives CDR1 LNHDA, CDR2 SQIVND (reference sequence). The V gene end was trimmed by 4 bases and the J gene end by 10 bases; junction bases not matched to a gene: 4. The CDR3 DNA is TGTGCCAGTAGTAGAGAGGGACAGGGGGCAGCTTTCTTT. Translating gives CASSREGQGAAFF.

This clone has a count of ten or more. This chain uses TRBV7-9 with TRBJ2-5; weak D call: TRBD1 (6 bases). Germline lookup yields CDR1 SEHNR and CDR2 FQNEAQ (reference sequence). The length of the CDR3 is 15 residues. Trimming removed 1 base at V and 2 bases at J, with 11 bases between. The CDR3 spells CASSLGDRNQETQYF. CDR3 in DNA: TGTGCCAGCAGCTTAGGAGACAGGAATCAAGAGACCCAGTACTTC. The full variable domain, with the rest looked up from reference TRBV7-9 and TRBJ2-5, is DTGVSQNPRHKITKRGQNVTFRCDPISEHNRLYWYRQTLGQGPEFLTYFQNEAQLEKSRLLSDRFSAERPKGSFSTLEIQRTEQGDSAMYLCASSLGDRNQETQYFGPGTRLLVL.

A word on this clone: The sample has other DNA sequences that encode this CDR3 too. The rearrangement links TRBV11-1 to TRBJ2-3, with a weak D call TRBD2 (5 bases). From germline, CDR1 is SGHAT and CDR2 FQDESV (reference sequence). There are 16 residues in the CDR3. V lost 4 bases, J lost 3 bases, and 17 bases lay in between. As DNA, the CDR3 is TGTGCCAGCAGCTCCGCGGCTGCTGGAGGAACAGATACGCAGTATTTT. Its protein is CASSSAAAGGTDTQYF.